This T cell receptor (beta chain) was documented in a study of T cells after yellow fever vaccination. There are a few counts of this clonotype. What it binds is unknown. Trimming removed 3 bases from V and 4 bases from J, with 6 bases in between. Germline assignment: CDR1 MDHEN and CDR2 SYDVKM. This CDR3 spans 12 amino acids. Template switching by 5'RACE produced TCR cDNA, adding a universal primer site and UMIs. TCRdb used MiXCR to reprocess the 5' RACE reads, holding one entry per CDR3 protein. The sample holds around 250,000 distinct CDR3 sequences, around 7% seen once. Study-wide points: FACS-sorted repertoires could harbor abundant contaminating bulk-population clonotypes. Only a minor proportion of clonotypes was detected across both CD4 and CD8 compartments. Researchers report a weaker secondary response that nonetheless peaked faster, day 5 versus 15.

The gene calls are TRBV28 and TRBJ1-2; no reliable D call. The TCR comes from a man aged 30 to 39 who received the YFV17D yellow fever vaccine. The source was CD4+ T cells sorted from PBMCs, collected 15 days after the yellow fever booster vaccination. CDR3 in amino acids: CASSLDVYGYTF. The CDR3 nucleotides are TGTGCCAGCAGTTTGGACGTCTATGGCTACACCTTC.